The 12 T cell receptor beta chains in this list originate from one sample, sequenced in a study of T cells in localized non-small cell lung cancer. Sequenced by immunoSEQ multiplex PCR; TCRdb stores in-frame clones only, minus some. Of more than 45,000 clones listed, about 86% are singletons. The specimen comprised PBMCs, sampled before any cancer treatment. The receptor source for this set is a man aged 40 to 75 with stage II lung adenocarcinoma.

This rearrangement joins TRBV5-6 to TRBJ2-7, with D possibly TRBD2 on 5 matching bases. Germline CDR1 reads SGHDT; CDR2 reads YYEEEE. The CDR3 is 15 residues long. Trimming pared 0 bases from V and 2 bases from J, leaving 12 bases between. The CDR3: CASSLGGGATYEQYF. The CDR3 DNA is TGTGCCAGCAGCTTGGGCGGAGGAGCGACCTACGAGCAGTACTTC.

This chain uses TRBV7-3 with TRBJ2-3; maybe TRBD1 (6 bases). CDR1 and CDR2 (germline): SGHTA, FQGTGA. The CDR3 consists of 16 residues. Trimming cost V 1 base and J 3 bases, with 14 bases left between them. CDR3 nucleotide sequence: TGTGCCAGCAGCTTAAACCCAGGGGCTGCAACAGATACGCAGTATTTT. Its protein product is CASSLNPGAATDTQYF. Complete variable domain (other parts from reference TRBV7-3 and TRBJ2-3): GAGVSQTPSNKVTEKGKYVELRCDPISGHTALYWYRQSLGQGPEFLIYFQGTGAADDSGLPNDRFFAVRPEGSVSTLKIQRTERGDSAVYLCASSLNPGAATDTQYFGPGTRLTVL.

The CDR3 sequence is CASSPIDTFYGYTF. CDR3 DNA: TGTGCCAGCAGTCCCATTGACACCTTCTATGGCTACACCTTC. The chain links TRBV6-5 to TRBJ1-2; D unclear. The germline V gene encodes CDR1 MNHEY and CDR2 SVGAGI. Deletions cut 5 bases from V and 4 bases from J, with 14 bases between. The length of the CDR3 is 14 residues.

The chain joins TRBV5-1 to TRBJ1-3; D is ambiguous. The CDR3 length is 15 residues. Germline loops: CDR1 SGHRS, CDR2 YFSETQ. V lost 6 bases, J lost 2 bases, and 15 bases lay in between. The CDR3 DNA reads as TGCGCCAGCACCTACGACGGGTCTCCTGGAAACACCATATATTTT. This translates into CASTYDGSPGNTIYF.

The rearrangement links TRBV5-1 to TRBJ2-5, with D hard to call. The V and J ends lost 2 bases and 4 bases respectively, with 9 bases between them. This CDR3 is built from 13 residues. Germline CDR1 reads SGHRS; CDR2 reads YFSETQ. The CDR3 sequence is CASSLNVGETQYF. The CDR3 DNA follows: TGCGCCAGCAGCTTAAATGTAGGAGAGACCCAGTACTTC.

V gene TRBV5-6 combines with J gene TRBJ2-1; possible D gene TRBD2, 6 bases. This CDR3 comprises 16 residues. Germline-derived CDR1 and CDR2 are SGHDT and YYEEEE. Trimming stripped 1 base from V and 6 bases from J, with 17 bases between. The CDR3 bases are TGTGCCAGCAGCTTGCGAACGGGATCCGGGGGCAATGAGCAGTTCTTC. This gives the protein CASSLRTGSGGNEQFF. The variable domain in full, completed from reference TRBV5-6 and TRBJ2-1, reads DAGVTQSPTHLIKTRGQQVTLRCSPKSGHDTVSWYQQALGQGPQFIFQYYEEEERQRGNFPDRFSGHQFPNYSSELNVNALLLGDSALYLCASSLRTGSGGNEQFFGPGTRLTVL.

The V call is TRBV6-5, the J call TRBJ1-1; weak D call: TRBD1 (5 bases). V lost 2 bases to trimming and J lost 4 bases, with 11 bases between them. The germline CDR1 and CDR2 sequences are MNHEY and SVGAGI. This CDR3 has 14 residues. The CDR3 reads CASSYPGHLTEAFF. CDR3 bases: TGTGCCAGCAGTTACCCTGGACACCTCACTGAAGCTTTCTTT.

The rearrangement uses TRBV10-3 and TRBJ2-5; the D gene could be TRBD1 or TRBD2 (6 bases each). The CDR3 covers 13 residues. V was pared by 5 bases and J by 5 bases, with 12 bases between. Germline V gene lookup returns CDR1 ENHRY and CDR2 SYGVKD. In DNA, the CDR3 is TGTGCCATCAGTAGGGGGGCATCGGAGACCCAGTACTTC. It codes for CAISRGASETQYF.

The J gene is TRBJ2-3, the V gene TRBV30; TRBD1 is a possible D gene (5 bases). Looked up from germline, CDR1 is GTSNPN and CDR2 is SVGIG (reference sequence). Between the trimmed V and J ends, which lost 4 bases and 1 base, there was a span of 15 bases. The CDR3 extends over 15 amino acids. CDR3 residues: CAWTQGVGGTDTQYF. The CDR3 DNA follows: TGTGCCTGGACCCAAGGGGTTGGTGGCACAGATACGCAGTATTTT.

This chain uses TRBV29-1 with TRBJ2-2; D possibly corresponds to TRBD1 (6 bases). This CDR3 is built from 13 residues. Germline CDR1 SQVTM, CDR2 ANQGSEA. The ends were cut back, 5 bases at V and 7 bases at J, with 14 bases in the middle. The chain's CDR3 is CSVLLQGIGELFF. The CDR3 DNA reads TGCAGCGTTTTACTACAGGGAATCGGGGAGCTGTTTTTT.

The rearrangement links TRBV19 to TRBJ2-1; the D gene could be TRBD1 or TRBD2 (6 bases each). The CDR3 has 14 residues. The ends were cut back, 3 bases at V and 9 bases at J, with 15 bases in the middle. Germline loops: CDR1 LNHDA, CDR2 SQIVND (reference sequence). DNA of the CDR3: TGTGCCAGTAGTATGAATGGGGGGCCAGGTGAGCAGTTCTTC. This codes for CASSMNGGPGEQFF.

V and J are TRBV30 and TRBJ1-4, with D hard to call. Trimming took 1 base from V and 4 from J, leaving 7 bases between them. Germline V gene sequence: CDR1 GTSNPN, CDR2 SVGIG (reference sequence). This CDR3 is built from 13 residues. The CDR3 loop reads CAWSADFNEKLFF. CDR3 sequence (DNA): TGTGCCTGGAGTGCAGACTTTAATGAAAAACTGTTTTTT.